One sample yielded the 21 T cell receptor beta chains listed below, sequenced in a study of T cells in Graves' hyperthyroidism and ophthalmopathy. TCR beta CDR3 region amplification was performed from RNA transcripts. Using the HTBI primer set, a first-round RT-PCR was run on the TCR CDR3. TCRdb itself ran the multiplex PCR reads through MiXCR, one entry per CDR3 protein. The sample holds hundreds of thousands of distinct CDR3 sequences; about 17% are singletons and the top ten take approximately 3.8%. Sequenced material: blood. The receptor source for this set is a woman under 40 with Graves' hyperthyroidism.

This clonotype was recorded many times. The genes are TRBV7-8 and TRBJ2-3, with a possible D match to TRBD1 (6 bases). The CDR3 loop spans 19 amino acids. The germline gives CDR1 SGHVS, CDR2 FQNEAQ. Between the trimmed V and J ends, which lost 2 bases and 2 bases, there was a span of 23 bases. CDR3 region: CASSLFGVLTGHHTDTQYF. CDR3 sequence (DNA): TGTGCCAGCAGCTTATTCGGGGTCCTCACGGGACACCACACAGATACGCAGTATTTT.

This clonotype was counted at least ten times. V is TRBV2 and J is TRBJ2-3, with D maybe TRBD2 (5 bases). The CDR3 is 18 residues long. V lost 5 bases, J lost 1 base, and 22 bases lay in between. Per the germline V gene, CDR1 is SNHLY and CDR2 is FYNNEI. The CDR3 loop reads CASSRTYLLADGTDTQYF. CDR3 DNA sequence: TGTGCCAGCAGTCGTACATACCTCCTAGCAGACGGCACAGATACGCAGTATTTT.

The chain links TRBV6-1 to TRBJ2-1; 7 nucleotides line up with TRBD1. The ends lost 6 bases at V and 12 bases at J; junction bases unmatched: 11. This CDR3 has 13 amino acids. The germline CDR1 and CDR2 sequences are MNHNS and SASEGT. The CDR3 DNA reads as TGTGCCAGCAGCTCCACTTCCAGACAGGGGCAGTTCTTC. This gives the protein CASSSTSRQGQFF.

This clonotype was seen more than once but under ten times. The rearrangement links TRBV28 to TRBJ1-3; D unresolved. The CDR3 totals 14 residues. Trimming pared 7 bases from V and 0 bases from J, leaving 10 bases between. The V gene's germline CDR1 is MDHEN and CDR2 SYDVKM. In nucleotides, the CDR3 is TGTGCCAGCAACCCTGCTGGCTCTGGAAACACCATATATTTT. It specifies CASNPAGSGNTIYF.

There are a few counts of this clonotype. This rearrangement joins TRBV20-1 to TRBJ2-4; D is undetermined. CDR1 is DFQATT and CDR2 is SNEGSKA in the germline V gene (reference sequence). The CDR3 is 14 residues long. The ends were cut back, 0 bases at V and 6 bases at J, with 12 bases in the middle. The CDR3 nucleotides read TGCAGTGCTAGAGATTCCCTGACTGGAAACATTCAGTACTTC. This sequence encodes CSARDSLTGNIQYF.

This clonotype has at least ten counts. The CDR3 spells CASSPWTGSYEQYF. CDR3 nucleotide sequence: TGTGCCAGCAGTCCGTGGACAGGTAGTTACGAGCAGTACTTC. The chain has TRBV27 and TRBJ2-7; 7 nucleotides align to TRBD1. V trimming: 5 bases; J trimming: 4 bases; junction bases outside the gene matches: 8. This CDR3 comprises 14 residues. CDR1 and CDR2 (germline): MNHEY, SMNVEV (reference sequence).

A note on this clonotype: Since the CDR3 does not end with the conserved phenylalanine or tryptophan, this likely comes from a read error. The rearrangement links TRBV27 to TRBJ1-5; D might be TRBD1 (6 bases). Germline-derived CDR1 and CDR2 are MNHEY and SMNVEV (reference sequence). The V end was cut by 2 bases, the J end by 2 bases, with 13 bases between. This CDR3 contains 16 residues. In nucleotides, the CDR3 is TGTGCCAGCAGTTTAAAGGGGGGTTTTGGCAATCAGCCCCAGCATCTT. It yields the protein CASSLKGGFGNQPQHL.

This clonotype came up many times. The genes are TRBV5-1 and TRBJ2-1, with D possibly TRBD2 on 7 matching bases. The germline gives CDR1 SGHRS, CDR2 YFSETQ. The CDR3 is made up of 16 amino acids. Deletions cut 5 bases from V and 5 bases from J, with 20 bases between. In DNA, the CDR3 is TGCGCCAGCAGACCCCGGGGGGCTAGCGGACACAATGAGCAGTTCTTC. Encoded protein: CASRPRGASGHNEQFF.

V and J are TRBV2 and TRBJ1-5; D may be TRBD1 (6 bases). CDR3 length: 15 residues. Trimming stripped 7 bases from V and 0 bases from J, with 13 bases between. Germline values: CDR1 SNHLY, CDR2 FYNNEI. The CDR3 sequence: CASKGGSYSNQPQHF. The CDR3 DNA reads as TGTGCCAGCAAAGGGGGATCCTATAGCAATCAGCCCCAGCATTTT.

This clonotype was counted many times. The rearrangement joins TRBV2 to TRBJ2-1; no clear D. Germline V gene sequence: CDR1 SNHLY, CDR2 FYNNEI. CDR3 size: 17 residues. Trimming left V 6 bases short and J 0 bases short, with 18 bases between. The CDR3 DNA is TGTGCCAGCAGAATGCGTGGAGCCCCGAGCTCCTACAATGAGCAGTTCTTC. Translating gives CASRMRGAPSSYNEQFF.

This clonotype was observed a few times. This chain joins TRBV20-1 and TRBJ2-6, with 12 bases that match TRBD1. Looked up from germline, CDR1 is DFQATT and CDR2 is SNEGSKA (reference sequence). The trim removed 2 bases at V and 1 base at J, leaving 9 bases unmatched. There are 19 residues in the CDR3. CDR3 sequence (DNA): TGCAGTGCTAGAATCGGGGACAGGGGGCTCCCATCTGGGGCCAACGTCCTGACTTTC. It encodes CSARIGDRGLPSGANVLTF.

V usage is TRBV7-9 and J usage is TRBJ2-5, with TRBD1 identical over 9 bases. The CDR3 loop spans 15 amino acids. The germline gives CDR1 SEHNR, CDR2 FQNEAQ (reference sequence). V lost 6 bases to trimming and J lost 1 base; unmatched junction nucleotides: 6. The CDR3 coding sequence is TGTGCCAGCAGGGGGACACAGGGGGCCCAAGAGACCCAGTACTTC. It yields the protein CASRGTQGAQETQYF.

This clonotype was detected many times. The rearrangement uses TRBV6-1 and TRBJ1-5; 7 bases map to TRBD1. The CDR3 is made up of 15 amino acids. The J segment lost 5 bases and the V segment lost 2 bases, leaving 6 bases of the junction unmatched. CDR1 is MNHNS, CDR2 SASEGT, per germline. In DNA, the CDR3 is TGTGCCAGCAGTGAACACAGGGGCTGGGATCAGCCCCAGCATTTT. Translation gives CASSEHRGWDQPQHF.

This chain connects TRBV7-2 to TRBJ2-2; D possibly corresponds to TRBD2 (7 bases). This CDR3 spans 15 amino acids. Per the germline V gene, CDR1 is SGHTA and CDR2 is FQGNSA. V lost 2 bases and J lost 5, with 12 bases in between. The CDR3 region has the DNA TGTGCCAGCAGCTTACTACAGGGAGGGACCGGGGAGCTGTTTTTT. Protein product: CASSLLQGGTGELFF.

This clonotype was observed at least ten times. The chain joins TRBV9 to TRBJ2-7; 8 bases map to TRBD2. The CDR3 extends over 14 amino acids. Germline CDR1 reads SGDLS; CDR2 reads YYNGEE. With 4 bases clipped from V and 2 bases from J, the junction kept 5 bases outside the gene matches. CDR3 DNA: TGTGCCAGCAGCATCGACGGGAGGGCCTACGAGCAGTACTTC. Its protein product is CASSIDGRAYEQYF.

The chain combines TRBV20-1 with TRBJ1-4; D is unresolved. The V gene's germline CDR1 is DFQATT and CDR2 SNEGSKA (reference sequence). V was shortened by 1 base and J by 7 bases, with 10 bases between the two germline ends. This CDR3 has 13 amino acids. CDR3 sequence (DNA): TGCAGTGCTAGAGGCCACCTGGGTGAAAAACTGTTTTTT. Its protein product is CSARGHLGEKLFF.

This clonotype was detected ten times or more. CDR3 loop: CSATRDTSNYGYTF. The CDR3 region has the DNA TGCAGTGCCACCAGGGACACCTCTAACTATGGCTACACCTTC. The chain links TRBV20-1 to TRBJ1-2; perhaps TRBD1 as D (6 bases). Trimming left V 6 bases short and J 0 bases short, with 14 bases between. The CDR3 runs to 14 residues. CDR1 is DFQATT, CDR2 SNEGSKA, per germline (reference sequence).

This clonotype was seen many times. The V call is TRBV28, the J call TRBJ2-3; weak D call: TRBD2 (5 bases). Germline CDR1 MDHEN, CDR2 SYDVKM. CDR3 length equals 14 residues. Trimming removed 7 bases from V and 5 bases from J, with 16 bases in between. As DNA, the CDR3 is TGTGCCAGCATACCAGCGGTGAACGAAGATACGCAGTATTTT. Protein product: CASIPAVNEDTQYF. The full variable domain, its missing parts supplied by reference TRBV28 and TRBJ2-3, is DVKVTQSSRYLVKRTGEKVFLECVQDMDHENMFWYRQDPGLGLRLIYFSYDVKMKEKGDIPEGYSVSREKKERFSLILESASTNQTSMYLCASIPAVNEDTQYFGPGTRLTVL.

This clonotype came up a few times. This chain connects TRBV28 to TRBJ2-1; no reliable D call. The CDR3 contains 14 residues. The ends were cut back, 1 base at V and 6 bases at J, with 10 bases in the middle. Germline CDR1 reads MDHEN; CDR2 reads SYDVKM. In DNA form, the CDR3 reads TGTGCCAGCAGTTTATATCAGTCCCTCAATGAGCAGTTCTTC. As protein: CASSLYQSLNEQFF.

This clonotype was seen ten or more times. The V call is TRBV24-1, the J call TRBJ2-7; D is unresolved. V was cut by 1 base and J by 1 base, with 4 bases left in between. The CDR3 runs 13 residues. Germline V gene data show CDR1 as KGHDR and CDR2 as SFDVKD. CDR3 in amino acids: CATSDLQSYEQYF. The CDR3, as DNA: TGTGCCACCAGTGATTTACAGTCCTACGAGCAGTACTTC.

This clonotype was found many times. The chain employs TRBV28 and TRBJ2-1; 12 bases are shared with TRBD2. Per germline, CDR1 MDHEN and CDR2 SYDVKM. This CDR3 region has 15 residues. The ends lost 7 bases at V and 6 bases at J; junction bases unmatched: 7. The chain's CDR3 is CASTLRLAGANEQFF. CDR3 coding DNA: TGTGCCAGCACCTTAAGACTAGCGGGAGCCAATGAGCAGTTCTTC.